This T cell receptor (beta chain) was found in a study of blood T cell repertoires in COVID-19. The CDR3 runs to 20 residues. Germline V gene lookup returns CDR1 GTSNPN and CDR2 SVGIG (reference sequence). Trimming cost V 0 bases and J 1 base; bases outside gene matches: 11. A single count supports this clone. Clones were sequenced by immunoSEQ multiplex PCR, and TCRdb holds only the in-frame ones, with some missing. The profile covers approximately 97,000 clones, with roughly 89% appearing a single time and around 1.9% taken by the ten largest. The chain carries TRBV30 and TRBJ2-6, with 11 positions matching TRBD1. The source is a woman in her 50s with COVID-19, enrolled during active disease. Material: peripheral blood. The CDR3 protein is CAWSVQGWTGGESGANVLTF. Here the CDR3 DNA reads TGTGCCTGGAGTGTACAGGGTTGGACAGGGGGCGAATCTGGGGCCAACGTCCTGACTTTC.